The rows below give T cell receptor beta chains drawn from one sample of a study of a mutant IDH1 vaccine in newly diagnosed glioma. Their cognate antigens are unknown. Method: immunoSEQ multiplex PCR; TCRdb's copy keeps in-frame clones and lacks some. This sample carries tens of thousands of clones, 90% of them seen once, and the ten largest clones take roughly 5.1%. Sequenced here: PBMCs, sampled from a glioma patient whose treatment included an IDH1 peptide vaccine. Source of these receptors: a woman aged 40 to 55 with glioma. The CDR3 runs from the conserved cysteine through the conserved F or W. Fields, in order: V gene, D gene, J gene, clone size, CDR3 DNA, CDR3 protein. The D gene is left open where the match is weak. Not all rows give a size; the values are once, few, many and, for expanded clones, a class.

V: TRBV7-2; D: NA; J: TRBJ1-5; size: NA; DNA: TGTGCCAGCAGCTTAGCTTTATTAAATAGCAATCAGCCCCAGCATTTT; CDR3: CASSLALLNSNQPQHF
V: TRBV5-8; D: NA; J: TRBJ1-5; size: NA; DNA: TGTGCCAGCAGTTCCCTTAAGGGGCCCCAGCATTTT; CDR3: CASSSLKGPQHF
V: TRBV2; D: NA; J: TRBJ2-1; size: once; DNA: TGTGCCAGCAAAGTCCAGGGAGTGTCTAATGAGCAGTTCTTC; CDR3: CASKVQGVSNEQFF
V: TRBV7-9; D: TRBD1; J: TRBJ1-6; size: NA; DNA: TGTGCCAGCAGCTTGCGGGATCCGGGACAGAGTCTTAATTCACCCCTCCACTTT; CDR3: CASSLRDPGQSLNSPLHF
V: TRBV6-6; D: NA; J: TRBJ2-3; size: once; DNA: TGTGCCAGCAGGAGAGACACAGATACGCAGTATTTT; CDR3: CASRRDTDTQYF
V: TRBV5-8; D: NA; J: TRBJ2-2; size: NA; DNA: TGTGCCAGCAGCCGCACTAGGAGAAACACCGGGGAGCTGTTTTTT; CDR3: CASSRTRRNTGELFF
V: TRBV4-1; D: TRBD1; J: TRBJ1-4; size: NA; DNA: TGCGCCAGCAGCCAAGTATTACAGGGGGTCGAAAAACTGTTTTTT; CDR3: CASSQVLQGVEKLFF
V: TRBV18; D: NA; J: TRBJ1-4; size: NA; DNA: TGTGCCAGCTCACCGGTCCAGGGGGAAAAACTGTTTTTT; CDR3: CASSPVQGEKLFF
V: TRBV30; D: TRBD2; J: TRBJ2-2; size: NA; DNA: TGTGCCTGGAGTCGGGGGGAAGGCGGGGAGCTGTTTTTT; CDR3: CAWSRGEGGELFF
V: TRBV2; D: TRBD2; J: TRBJ2-7; size: once; DNA: TGTGCCAGCAGGGGGACTAGCGGCTCCTACGAGCAGTACTTC; CDR3: CASRGTSGSYEQYF
V: TRBV28; D: NA; J: TRBJ1-5; size: NA; DNA: TGTGCCAGCAGGGGCTTAAACAATCAGCCCCAGCATTTT; CDR3: CASRGLNNQPQHF
V: TRBV2; D: NA; J: TRBJ2-1; size: NA; DNA: TGTGCCAGCAAGCGGGTATCCAGGGGGAATGAGCAGTTCTTC; CDR3: CASKRVSRGNEQFF
V: TRBV4-3; D: NA; J: TRBJ1-6; size: NA; DNA: TGCGCCAGCAGCCAAGCCCGGGCTAATTCACCCCTCCACTTT; CDR3: CASSQARANSPLHF
V: TRBV5-1; D: TRBD1; J: TRBJ1-4; size: NA; DNA: TGCGCCAGCAGCCGGGACAGCACTAATGAAAAACTGTTTTTT; CDR3: CASSRDSTNEKLFF
V: TRBV7-9; D: NA; J: TRBJ1-1; size: NA; DNA: TGTGCCAGCAGCGTTGAGTTTCATGCGACTGAAGCTTTCTTT; CDR3: CASSVEFHATEAFF
V: TRBV5-1; D: NA; J: TRBJ2-7; size: once; DNA: TGCGCCAGCAGCTCGGACCTGAACTCCTACGAGCAGTACTTC; CDR3: CASSSDLNSYEQYF
V: TRBV6-5; D: TRBD1; J: TRBJ1-5; size: once; DNA: TGTGCCAGCAGCTCGACAGGGTCAAATCAGCCCCAGCATTTT; CDR3: CASSSTGSNQPQHF
V: TRBV19; D: NA; J: TRBJ1-1; size: NA; DNA: TGTGCCAGTAGTATCACGGGTATGGTCGCTTTCTTT; CDR3: CASSITGMVAFF
V: TRBV6-6; D: NA; J: TRBJ2-1; size: NA; DNA: TGTGCCAGCGGCTCAACTTGGGAGGCAAATGAGCAGTTCTTC; CDR3: CASGSTWEANEQFF
V: TRBV2; D: NA; J: TRBJ2-3; size: NA; DNA: TGTGCCAGCATGACCGGGACTAGCACAGATACGCAGTATTTT; CDR3: CASMTGTSTDTQYF
V: TRBV6-1; D: NA; J: TRBJ1-6; size: NA; DNA: TGTGCCAGCACCGAGCCAGGGCGTAATTCACCCCTCCACTTT; CDR3: CASTEPGRNSPLHF
V: TRBV2; D: NA; J: TRBJ1-5; size: NA; DNA: TGTGCCTCAAAGGAAGGTGGCAATCAGCCCCAGCATTTT; CDR3: CASKEGGNQPQHF
V: TRBV5-1; D: NA; J: TRBJ2-7; size: NA; DNA: TGCGCCAGCAGCTTGGATGGCAGGGGTTTCGACGAGCAGTACTTC; CDR3: CASSLDGRGFDEQYF
V: TRBV9; D: TRBD1; J: TRBJ2-5; size: NA; DNA: TGTGCCAGCAGCGTTTCTGGGGCTAGGACAGGGGGAGAGACCCAGTACTTC; CDR3: CASSVSGARTGGETQYF
V: TRBV4-2; D: NA; J: TRBJ1-4; size: NA; DNA: TGTGCCAGCAGCCAAGTTGGACGGACTAATGAAAAACTGTTTTTT; CDR3: CASSQVGRTNEKLFF
V: TRBV6-6; D: NA; J: TRBJ1-6; size: once; DNA: TGTGCCCCCCAGGTAACAGCTGCCAATTCACCCCTCCACTTT; CDR3: CAPQVTAANSPLHF
V: TRBV6-5; D: NA; J: TRBJ2-1; size: NA; DNA: TGTGCCAGCAGCGGGGGGCCTTACAATGAGCAGTTCTTC; CDR3: CASSGGPYNEQFF
V: TRBV19; D: TRBD1; J: TRBJ2-1; size: NA; DNA: TGTGCCAGTAGTCTCCGGGACAGGGACAATGAGCAGTTCTTC; CDR3: CASSLRDRDNEQFF
V: TRBV5-4; D: NA; J: TRBJ2-1; size: NA; DNA: TGTGCCAGCAGCCCCCGTCTCGGCAATGAGCAGTTCTTC; CDR3: CASSPRLGNEQFF
V: TRBV7-2; D: TRBD1; J: TRBJ1-5; size: NA; DNA: TGTGCCAGCAGCTCCCGGACAGGGAGCAATCAGCCCCAGCATTTT; CDR3: CASSSRTGSNQPQHF
V: TRBV2; D: NA; J: TRBJ1-5; size: NA; DNA: TGTGCCAGCAGTGGGGACGGCCGCAATCAGCCCCAGCATTTT; CDR3: CASSGDGRNQPQHF
V: TRBV6-6; D: NA; J: TRBJ2-7; size: NA; DNA: TGTGCCAGCGGCGCAGGGTCGGGCGAGCAGTACTTC; CDR3: CASGAGSGEQYF
V: TRBV11-2; D: NA; J: TRBJ1-1; size: NA; DNA: TGTGCCAGCAGCCGCCAGGGGAATACTGAAGCTTTCTTT; CDR3: CASSRQGNTEAFF
V: TRBV19; D: NA; J: TRBJ2-1; size: NA; DNA: TGTGCCAGTAGTACTAAAACGGGAGAATACAATGAGCAGTTCTTC; CDR3: CASSTKTGEYNEQFF
V: TRBV29-1; D: NA; J: TRBJ1-5; size: NA; DNA: TGCAGCGTTGGGGGTGTGGGCAATCAGCCCCAGCATTTT; CDR3: CSVGGVGNQPQHF
V: TRBV7-9; D: NA; J: TRBJ2-3; size: once; DNA: TGTGCCAGCAGCTTGTTGTCGGGGTCCGGGACAGATACGCAGTATTTT; CDR3: CASSLLSGSGTDTQYF
V: TRBV5-1; D: NA; J: TRBJ1-5; size: NA; DNA: TGCGCCAGCAGCTTGACCGCGGGCCAGCCCCAGCATTTT; CDR3: CASSLTAGQPQHF
V: TRBV5-6; D: NA; J: TRBJ2-1; size: once; DNA: TGTGCCAGCAGCTTGGATGGGCCAGGGGACAATGAGCAGTTCTTC; CDR3: CASSLDGPGDNEQFF
V: TRBV2; D: NA; J: TRBJ1-2; size: NA; DNA: TGTGCCAGCAGTGAAGGGGGAGATACCTATGGCTACACCTTC; CDR3: CASSEGGDTYGYTF
V: TRBV27; D: NA; J: TRBJ2-7; size: NA; DNA: TGTGCCAGCAGTCGGGGGATGTCCTACGAGCAGTACTTC; CDR3: CASSRGMSYEQYF
V: TRBV5-1; D: NA; J: TRBJ2-1; size: NA; DNA: TGCGCCAGCAGTCCGGGTACAGGGTTTAATGAGCAGTTCTTC; CDR3: CASSPGTGFNEQFF
V: TRBV5-1; D: TRBD2; J: TRBJ2-1; size: NA; DNA: TGCGCCAGCAGCTCGGGACTAGTTTTCTACAATGAGCAGTTCTTC; CDR3: CASSSGLVFYNEQFF
V: TRBV7-2; D: NA; J: TRBJ2-2; size: few; DNA: TGTGCCAGCAGCTTAGCTAGAGGCGGGGAGCTGTTTTTT; CDR3: CASSLARGGELFF
V: TRBV6-6; D: NA; J: TRBJ2-7; size: once; DNA: TGTGCCAGCAGAAAGGACAACTCCTACGAGCAGTACTTC; CDR3: CASRKDNSYEQYF
V: TRBV11-3; D: TRBD2; J: TRBJ2-5; size: NA; DNA: TGTGCCAGCAGCCATGGATTAGCGGGCTTGGAGACCCAGTACTTC; CDR3: CASSHGLAGLETQYF
V: TRBV10-2; D: TRBD1; J: TRBJ1-1; size: NA; DNA: TGCGCCACAACAGACAGGGCGGGGATGAACACTGAAGCTTTCTTT; CDR3: CATTDRAGMNTEAFF
V: TRBV2; D: NA; J: TRBJ1-3; size: once; DNA: TGTGCCTCCACGCGGGATTCCTTCGCAGGGATAAATCTTGGAAACACCATATATTTT; CDR3: CASTRDSFAGINLGNTIYF
V: TRBV15; D: NA; J: TRBJ2-7; size: NA; DNA: TGTGCCACCATGGAGGGCGAGCAGTACTTC; CDR3: CATMEGEQYF
V: TRBV30; D: NA; J: TRBJ1-3; size: few; DNA: TGTGCCTGGAGTCTGGGGGGAAGTGGAAACACCATATATTTT; CDR3: CAWSLGGSGNTIYF
V: TRBV6-6; D: TRBD1; J: TRBJ2-7; size: NA; DNA: TGTGCCAGCAGTTTAGGACAGGTCCCCTACGAGCAGTACTTC; CDR3: CASSLGQVPYEQYF
V: TRBV4-3; D: TRBD1; J: TRBJ2-1; size: NA; DNA: TGCGCCAGCAGCCAAGCCGGGACAGGGGCGAGTGAGCAGTTCTTC; CDR3: CASSQAGTGASEQFF
V: TRBV19; D: NA; J: TRBJ1-2; size: NA; DNA: TGTGCCAGTACTCCGAGAGGAGAGCTTTATGGCTACACCTTC; CDR3: CASTPRGELYGYTF
V: TRBV30; D: NA; J: TRBJ2-3; size: NA; DNA: TGTGCCTGGAGTCATCAGGTGGCGCAGTATTTT; CDR3: CAWSHQVAQYF
V: TRBV6-5; D: NA; J: TRBJ2-1; size: NA; DNA: TGTGCCAGCAGTTGTGAGGTAGGTGTGAAGCAGTTCTTC; CDR3: CASSCEVGVKQFF